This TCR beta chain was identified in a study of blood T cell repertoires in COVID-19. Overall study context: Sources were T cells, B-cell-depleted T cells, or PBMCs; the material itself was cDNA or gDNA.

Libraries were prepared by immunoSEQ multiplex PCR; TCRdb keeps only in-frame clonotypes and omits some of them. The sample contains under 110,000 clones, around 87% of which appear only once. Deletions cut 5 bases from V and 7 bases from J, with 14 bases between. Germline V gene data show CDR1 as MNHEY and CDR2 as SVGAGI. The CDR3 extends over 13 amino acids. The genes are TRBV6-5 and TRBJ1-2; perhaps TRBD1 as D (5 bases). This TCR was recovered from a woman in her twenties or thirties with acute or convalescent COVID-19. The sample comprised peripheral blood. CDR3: CASSHQGQRGYTF. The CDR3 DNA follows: TGTGCCAGCAGTCACCAGGGCCAGCGTGGCTACACCTTC.